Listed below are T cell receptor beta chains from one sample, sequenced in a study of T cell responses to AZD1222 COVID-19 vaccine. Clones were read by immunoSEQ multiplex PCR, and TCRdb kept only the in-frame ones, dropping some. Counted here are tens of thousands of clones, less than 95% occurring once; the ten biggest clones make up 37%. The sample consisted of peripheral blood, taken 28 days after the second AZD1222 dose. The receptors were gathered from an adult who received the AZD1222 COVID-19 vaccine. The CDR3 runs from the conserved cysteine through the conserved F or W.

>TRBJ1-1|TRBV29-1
CSVRTGGVTEAFF
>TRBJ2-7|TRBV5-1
CASSADLFRYEQYF
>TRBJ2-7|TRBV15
CATSRDGNRGLYEQYF
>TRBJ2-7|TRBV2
CASSADYEQYF
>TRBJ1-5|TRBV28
CASRPQGAVQPQHF
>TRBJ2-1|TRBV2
CASKWQGGSNEQFF
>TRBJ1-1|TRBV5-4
CASSENRGAEAFF
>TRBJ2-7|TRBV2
CASSESRPTYEQYF
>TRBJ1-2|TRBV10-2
CASSESNNYGYTF
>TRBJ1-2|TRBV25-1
CASSDRPGGTYGYTF
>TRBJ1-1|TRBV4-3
CASGQYGTEAFF
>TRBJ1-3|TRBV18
CASSYTSSGNTIYF
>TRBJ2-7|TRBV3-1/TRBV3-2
CASSALYEQYF
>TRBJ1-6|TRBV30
CAWSSPGALNSPLHF
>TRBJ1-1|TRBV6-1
CASSERLIQNTEAFF
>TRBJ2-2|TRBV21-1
CASSVPGTGETGELFF
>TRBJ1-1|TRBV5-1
CASSPQGWTEAFF
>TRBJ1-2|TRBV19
CASSDEGRGYGYTF
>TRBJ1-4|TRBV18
CASSLRTAENEKLFF
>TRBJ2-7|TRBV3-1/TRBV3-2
CARSQDQSGRGGYEQYF
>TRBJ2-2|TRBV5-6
CASSYERGGTGELFF
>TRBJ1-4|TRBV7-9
CASNGDTPSEKLFF
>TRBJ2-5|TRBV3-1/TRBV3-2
CASSQFGSGLQETQYF
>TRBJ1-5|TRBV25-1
CASSERGGNQPQHF
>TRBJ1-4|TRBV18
CASYEGAKEKLFF
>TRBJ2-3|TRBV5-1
CASRENTDTQYF
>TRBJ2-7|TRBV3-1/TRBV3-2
CASSQQHRVWSF
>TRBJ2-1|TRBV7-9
CASSFGGLGNEQFF
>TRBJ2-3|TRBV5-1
CASSFDGGAGDTQYF
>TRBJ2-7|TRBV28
CASSFGQATYEQYF
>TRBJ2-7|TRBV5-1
CASSLGDLGHYEQYF
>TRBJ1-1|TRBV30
CAWSKADTEAFF
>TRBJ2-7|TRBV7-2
CASSLMVGGSDEQYF
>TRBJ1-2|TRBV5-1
CASSFDSFYGYTF
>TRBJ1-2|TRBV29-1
CSVEAVRGYTF
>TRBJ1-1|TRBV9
CASGSLAGNTEAFF
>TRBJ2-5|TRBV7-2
CASSLATGNQETQYF
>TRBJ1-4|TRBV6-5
CASNKGGSGEKLFF
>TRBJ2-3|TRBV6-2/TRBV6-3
CASSYSLAGGSTDTQYF
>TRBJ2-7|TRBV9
CASSVRTGLEQYF
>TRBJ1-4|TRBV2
CASNRGGSIEKLFF
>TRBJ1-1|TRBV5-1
CASSLDGSGGTEAFF